The entry below describes one TCR beta chain. The repertoire was sequenced with immunoSEQ multiplex PCR; TCRdb's copy has only in-frame clones and lacks some. Of approximately 60,000 clones detected, about 74% appear once; the ten largest clones hold about 4.4%. V shed 6 bases, J shed 6 bases, and the junction held 10 bases outside the gene matches. The CDR3 totals 14 residues. The germline V gene encodes CDR1 MRHNA and CDR2 SNTAGT. These data are taken from a study of T cells in tumors after PD-1 blockade. This TCR was recovered from a human donor with basal cell carcinoma. Here the sequenced sample was PBMCs, taken after anti-PD-1 treatment. The chain couples TRBV6-4 to TRBJ1-2, with 7 bases aligning to TRBD1. The CDR3 coding sequence is TGTGCCAGCAGCCCCCGAGAGACAGGGAATGGCTACACCTTC. Protein product: CASSPRETGNGYTF.